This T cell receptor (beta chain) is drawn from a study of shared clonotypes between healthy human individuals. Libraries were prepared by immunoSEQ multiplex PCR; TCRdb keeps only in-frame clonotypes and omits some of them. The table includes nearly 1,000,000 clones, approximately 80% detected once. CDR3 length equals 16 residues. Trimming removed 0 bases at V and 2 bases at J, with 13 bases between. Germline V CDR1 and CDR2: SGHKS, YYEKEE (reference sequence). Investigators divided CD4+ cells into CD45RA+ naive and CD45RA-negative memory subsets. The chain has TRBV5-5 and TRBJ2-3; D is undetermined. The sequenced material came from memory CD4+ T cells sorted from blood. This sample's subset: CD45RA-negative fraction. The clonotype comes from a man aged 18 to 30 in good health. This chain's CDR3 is CASSLGGSQFTDTQYF. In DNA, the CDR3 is TGTGCCAGCAGCTTGGGAGGTAGCCAATTCACAGATACGCAGTATTTT.